This T cell receptor (beta chain) was sequenced in a study of cytomegalovirus exposure and HLA in healthy donors. The PCR used 60 Vbeta and 13 Jbeta primers. TCRdb keeps only in-frame clones here, not all; method: immunoSEQ multiplex PCR. The sample has more than 150,000 clones, over 70% seen once. Findings of the study overall: Most CMV-associated TCR beta chains appeared HLA-restricted in a later analysis. Immune exposure information available was restricted to CMV serostatus. Common viral pathogens seemed, in a later analysis, to connect with several of the most significant clusters. Within an earlier analysis, most TCR beta V segments proved productive either about 87% or about 30% of the time.

Deletions cut 0 bases from V and 2 bases from J, with 11 bases between. Germline values: CDR1 SGHNT, CDR2 YYREEE (reference sequence). The CDR3 length is 15 residues. Turning to this clone: The antigen is undetermined.

The V and J genes are TRBV5-4 and TRBJ2-5; D is uncertain. Sequenced material: PBMCs. The TCR originated in a woman in her 50s in good health and CMV-seropositive. CDR3 sequence: CASSLDFQVQETQYF. The CDR3 DNA follows: TGTGCCAGCAGCTTGGACTTCCAAGTACAAGAGACCCAGTACTTC.